This T cell receptor (beta chain) originates from a study of blood T cell repertoires in COVID-19. Background on the study: Acute and convalescent COVID-19 samples came from the United States, Italy and Spain. From T cells, B-cell-depleted T cells, or PBMCs came the material, which was cDNA or gDNA.

Germline CDR1 reads MDHEN; CDR2 reads SYDVKM. This CDR3 comprises 14 residues. Trimming cost V 5 bases and J 4 bases; bases outside gene matches: 7. As processed by the authors: Reference gene primer amplification gave nucleated cell count estimates. Using immunoSEQ multiplex PCR, the repertoire was profiled, and TCRdb retains in-frame clones only, with some absent. For V, J and clone size, that table is used; D and trimming come from the DNA. The data hold some 110,000 clones, with approximately 79% observed a single time. Sequencing input: peripheral blood. The TCR comes from a man aged 50-59 years with acute or convalescent COVID-19. The rearrangement joins TRBV28 to TRBJ2-7; TRBD1 agrees at 8 bases. The CDR3 is CASSRPDRVYEQYF. CDR3 DNA: TGTGCCAGCAGTCGGCCGGACAGGGTATACGAGCAGTACTTC. The entire variable domain, with the rest obtained from reference TRBV28 and TRBJ2-7, is as follows: DVKVTQSSRYLVKRTGEKVFLECVQDMDHENMFWYRQDPGLGLRLIYFSYDVKMKEKGDIPEGYSVSREKKERFSLILESASTNQTSMYLCASSRPDRVYEQYFGPGTRLTVT.